This T cell receptor beta chain was observed in a study of T-cell memory formation after mild COVID-19. Across the study: For the most part, TCR clusters were specific to one donor. Broader study findings: Clonal second-wave expansions that peaked on day 37 had unconfirmed SARS-CoV-2 specificity.

The CDR3 has 15 amino acids. Germline lookup yields CDR1 SGDLS and CDR2 YYNGEE. V lost 0 bases, J lost 6 bases, and 5 bases stayed unmatched. TCRdb reprocessed the 5' RACE reads with MiXCR, giving one entry per CDR3 protein. The sample has under 250,000 distinct CDR3 sequences; roughly 14% are singletons. On this clonotype itself: Antigen: not known.

This clonotype was obtained from an adult woman who had mild COVID-19 (a few samples of this study predate the infection). Cell type and time point are not known. J is TRBJ2-5 and V is TRBV9; 10 bases map to TRBD2. Sequenced sample: PBMCs or a T cell subset sorted from them (not recorded which). CDR3 amino acids: CASSVGASGRQTQYF. The CDR3 bases are TGTGCCAGCAGCGTAGGGGCTAGCGGGAGACAGACCCAGTACTTC.